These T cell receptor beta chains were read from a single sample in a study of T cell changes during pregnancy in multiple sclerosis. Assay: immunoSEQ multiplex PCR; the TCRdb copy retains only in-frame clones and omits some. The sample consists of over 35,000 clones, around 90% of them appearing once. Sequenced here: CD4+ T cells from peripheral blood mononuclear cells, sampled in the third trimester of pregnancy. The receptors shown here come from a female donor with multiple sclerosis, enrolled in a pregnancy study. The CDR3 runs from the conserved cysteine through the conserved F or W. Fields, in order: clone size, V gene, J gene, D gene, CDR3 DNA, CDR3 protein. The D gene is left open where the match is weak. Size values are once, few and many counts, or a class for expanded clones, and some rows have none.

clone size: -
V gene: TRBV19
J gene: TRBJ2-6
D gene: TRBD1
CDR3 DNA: TGTGCCAGTTCCTCCTGGACAGGCTCTGGGGCCAACGTCCTGACTTTC
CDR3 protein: CASSSWTGSGANVLTF

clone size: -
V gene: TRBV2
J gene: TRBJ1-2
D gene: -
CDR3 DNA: TGTGCCAGCAGAAGACTGGAGGGCTACACCTTC
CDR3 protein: CASRRLEGYTF

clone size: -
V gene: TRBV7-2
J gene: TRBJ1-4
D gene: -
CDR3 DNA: TGTGCCAGCAGCTTAGCAGGGCGGGGGACTAGAACTAATGAAAAACTGTTTTTT
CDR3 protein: CASSLAGRGTRTNEKLFF

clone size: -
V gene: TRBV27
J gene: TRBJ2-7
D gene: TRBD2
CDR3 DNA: TGTGCCAGCAGTTTTCTCCGGGAGGGGGTCCCCTACGAGCAGTACTTC
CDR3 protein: CASSFLREGVPYEQYF

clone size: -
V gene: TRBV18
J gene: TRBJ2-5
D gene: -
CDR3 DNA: TGTGCCAGCTCACCTGGAACAGAAGAGACCCAGTACTTC
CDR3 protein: CASSPGTEETQYF

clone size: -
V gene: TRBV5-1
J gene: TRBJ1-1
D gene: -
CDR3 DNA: TGCGCCAGCAGCTTGCTTACAGGGAACCCGAACACTGAAGCTTTCTTT
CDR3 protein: CASSLLTGNPNTEAFF

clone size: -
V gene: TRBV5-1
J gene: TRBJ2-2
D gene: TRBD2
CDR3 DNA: TGCGCCAGCAGTGGGGGACTAGCGGGAGGCCTCACCGGGGAGCTGTTTTTT
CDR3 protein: CASSGGLAGGLTGELFF

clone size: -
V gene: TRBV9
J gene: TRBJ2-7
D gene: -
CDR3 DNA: TGTGCCAGCAGCGCCCGGGACTTATCCTACGAGCAGTACTTC
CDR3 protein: CASSARDLSYEQYF

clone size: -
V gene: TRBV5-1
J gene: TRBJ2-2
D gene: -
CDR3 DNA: TGCGCCAGCAGCTCAAACACGTACACCGGGGAGCTGTTTTTT
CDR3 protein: CASSSNTYTGELFF

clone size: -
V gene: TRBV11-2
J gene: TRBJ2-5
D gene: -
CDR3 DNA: TGTGCCAGCAGCTTAGATCTATCTCGAAGTGCCCAGTACTTC
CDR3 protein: CASSLDLSRSAQYF

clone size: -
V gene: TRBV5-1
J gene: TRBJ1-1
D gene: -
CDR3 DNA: TGCGCCAGCAGCCCAACCACAGGAGCCAACACTGAAGCTTTCTTT
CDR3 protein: CASSPTTGANTEAFF

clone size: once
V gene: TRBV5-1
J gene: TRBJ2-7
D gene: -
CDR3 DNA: TGCGCCAGCAGCTTGGCAGGCGGGACCTACGAGCAATACTTC
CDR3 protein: CASSLAGGTYEQYF

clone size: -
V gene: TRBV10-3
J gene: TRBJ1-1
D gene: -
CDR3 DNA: TGTGCCACCCGGTTCACCGAGTTGTGGAGAGTCACTGAAGCTTTCTTT
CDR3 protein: CATRFTELWRVTEAFF

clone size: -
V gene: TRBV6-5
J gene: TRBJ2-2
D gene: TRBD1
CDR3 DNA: TGTGCCAGCAGGGTACAGGGGAGAACCGGGGAGCTGTTTTTT
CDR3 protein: CASRVQGRTGELFF

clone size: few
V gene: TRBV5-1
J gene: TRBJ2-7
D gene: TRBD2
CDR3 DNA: TGCGCCAGCAGCTTCGGGACTAGCGATGCCTACGAGCAGTACTTC
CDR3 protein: CASSFGTSDAYEQYF

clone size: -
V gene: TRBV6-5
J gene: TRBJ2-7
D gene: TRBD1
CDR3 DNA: TGTGCCAGCAGCGGGGACAGGGGGCAACTCTACGAGCAGTACTTC
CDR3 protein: CASSGDRGQLYEQYF

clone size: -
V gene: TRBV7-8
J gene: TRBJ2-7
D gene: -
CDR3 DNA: TGTGCCAGCACAGGGTCGGCCTACGAGCAGTACTTC
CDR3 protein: CASTGSAYEQYF

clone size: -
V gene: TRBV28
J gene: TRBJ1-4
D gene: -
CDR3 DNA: TGTGCCAGCAGAGTAGGGGGGGGAGGACTGTTTTTT
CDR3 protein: CASRVGGGGLFF

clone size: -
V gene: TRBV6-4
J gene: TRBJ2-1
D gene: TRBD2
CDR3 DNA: TGTGCCAGCAGTGAGAGAGCGGGAGAGGGCAATGAGCAGTTCTTC
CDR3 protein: CASSERAGEGNEQFF

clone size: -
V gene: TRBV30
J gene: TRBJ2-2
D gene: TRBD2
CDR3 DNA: TGTGCCTGGACCCAAGGGGCGGGAGGACCCGGGGAGCTGTTTTTT
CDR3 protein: CAWTQGAGGPGELFF

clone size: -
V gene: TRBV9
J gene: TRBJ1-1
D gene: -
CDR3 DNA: TGTGCCAGCAGCGTAGGGAGAGTTGGTGAAGCTTTCTTT
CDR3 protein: CASSVGRVGEAFF

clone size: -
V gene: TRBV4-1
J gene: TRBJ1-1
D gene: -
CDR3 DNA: TGCGCCAGCAGCCAAGGGAGTGGCCCGAGGACTGAAGCTTTCTTT
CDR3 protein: CASSQGSGPRTEAFF

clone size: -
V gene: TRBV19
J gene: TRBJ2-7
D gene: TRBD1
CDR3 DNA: TGTGCCAGTGCCCACGGGACAGGACCGTACGAGCAGTACTTC
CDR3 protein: CASAHGTGPYEQYF

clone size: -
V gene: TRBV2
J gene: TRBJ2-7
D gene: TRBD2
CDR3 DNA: TGTGCCAGTAAAAGGACTAGCGGGCGCACGGTCTCCTACGAGCAGTACTTC
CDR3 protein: CASKRTSGRTVSYEQYF

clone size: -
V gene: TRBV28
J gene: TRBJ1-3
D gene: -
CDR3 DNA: TGTGCCAGCAGTTTTCCGGGACTCTCTGGAAACACCATATATTTT
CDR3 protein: CASSFPGLSGNTIYF

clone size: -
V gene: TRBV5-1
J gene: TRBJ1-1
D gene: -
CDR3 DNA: TGCGCCAGCAGCGACATTCCCGACACTGAAGCTTTCTTT
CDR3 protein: CASSDIPDTEAFF

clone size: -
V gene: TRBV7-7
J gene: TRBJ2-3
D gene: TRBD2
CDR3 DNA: TGTGCCAGCAGCCCGTCCGGGGGGGGAACAGATACGCAGTATTTT
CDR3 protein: CASSPSGGGTDTQYF

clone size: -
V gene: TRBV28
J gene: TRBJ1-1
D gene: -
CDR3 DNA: TGTGCCAGCAGTATACCGACAGCGAGAACTGAAGCTTTCTTT
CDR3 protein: CASSIPTARTEAFF

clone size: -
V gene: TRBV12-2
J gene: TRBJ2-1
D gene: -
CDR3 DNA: TGTGCAAGTCGCTTAGTAGTTGCGAAAAGAGGGAATGAGCAGTTCTTC
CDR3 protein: CASRLVVAKRGNEQFF

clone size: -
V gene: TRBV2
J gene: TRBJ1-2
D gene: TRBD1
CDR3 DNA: TGTGCCAGCAGAACTCAGACAGGGGCATCCTATGGCTACACCTTC
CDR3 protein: CASRTQTGASYGYTF

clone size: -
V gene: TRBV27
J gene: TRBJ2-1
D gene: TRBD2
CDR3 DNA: TGTGCCAGCAGTTTATGGCTAGCGGGAGGGCCCGGGAATGAGCAGTTCTTC
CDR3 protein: CASSLWLAGGPGNEQFF

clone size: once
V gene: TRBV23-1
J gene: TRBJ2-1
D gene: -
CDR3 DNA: TGCGCCAGCAGTCAGACTCAGAGATACAAACACAATGAGCAGTTCTTC
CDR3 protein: CASSQTQRYKHNEQFF

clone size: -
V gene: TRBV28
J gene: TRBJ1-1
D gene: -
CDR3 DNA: TGTGCCAGCAGTTCGATAAGCGCAGGGGAGAACACTGAAGCTTTCTTT
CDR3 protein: CASSSISAGENTEAFF

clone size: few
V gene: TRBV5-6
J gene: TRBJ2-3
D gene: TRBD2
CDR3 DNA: TGTGCCAGCAGCCCCGTTGGGGTAGCGGGAGGACGAGATACGCAGTATTTT
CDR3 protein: CASSPVGVAGGRDTQYF

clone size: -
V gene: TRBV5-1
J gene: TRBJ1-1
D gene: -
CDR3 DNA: TGCGCCAGCAGGGGGGAGGGAGACACTGAAGCTTTCTTT
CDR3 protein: CASRGEGDTEAFF

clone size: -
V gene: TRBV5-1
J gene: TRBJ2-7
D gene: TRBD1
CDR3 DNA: TGCGCCAGCAGCTTGTTCACAGGGGCACGGGCAGAGCAGTACTTC
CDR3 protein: CASSLFTGARAEQYF

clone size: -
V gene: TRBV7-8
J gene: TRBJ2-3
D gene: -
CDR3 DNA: TGTGCCAGCAGCCCAAACACAGATACGCAGTATTTT
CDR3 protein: CASSPNTDTQYF

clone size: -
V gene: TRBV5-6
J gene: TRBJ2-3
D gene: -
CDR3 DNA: TGTGCCAGCAGCTCGAGGGGGGGATGGACAGATACGCAGTATTTT
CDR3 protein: CASSSRGGWTDTQYF

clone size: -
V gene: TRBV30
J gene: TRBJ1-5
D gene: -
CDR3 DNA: TGTGCCTGGAAACAGTATAGCAATCAGCCCCAGCATTTT
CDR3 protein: CAWKQYSNQPQHF

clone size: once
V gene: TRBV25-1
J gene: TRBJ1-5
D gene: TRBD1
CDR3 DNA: TGTGCCAGCAGTGAATCGGGAGGACAGGGGCATCAGCCCCAGCATTTT
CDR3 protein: CASSESGGQGHQPQHF

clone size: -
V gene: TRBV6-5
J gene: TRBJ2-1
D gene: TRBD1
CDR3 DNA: TGTGCCAGCAGTTCCCGTCCGGGACAGGGGGTCAATGAGCAGTTCTTC
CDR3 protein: CASSSRPGQGVNEQFF

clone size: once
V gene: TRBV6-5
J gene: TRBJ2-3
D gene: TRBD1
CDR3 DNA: TGTGCCAGCAGGCCGGGACAGAGGTCAAATACGCAGTATTTT
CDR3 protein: CASRPGQRSNTQYF

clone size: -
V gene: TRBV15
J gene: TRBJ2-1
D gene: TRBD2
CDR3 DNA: TGTGCCACCCGGACTAGCGGCTACAATGAGCAGTTCTTC
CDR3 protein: CATRTSGYNEQFF

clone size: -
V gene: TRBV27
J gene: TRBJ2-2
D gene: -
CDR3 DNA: TGTGCCAGCAGTCAGGAAGGCGGGGAGCTGTTTTTT
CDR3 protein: CASSQEGGELFF

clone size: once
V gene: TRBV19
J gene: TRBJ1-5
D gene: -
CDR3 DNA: TGTGCCAGTAGTATAGGCAGGGCCGGGGGTCAGCCCCAGCATTTT
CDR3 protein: CASSIGRAGGQPQHF

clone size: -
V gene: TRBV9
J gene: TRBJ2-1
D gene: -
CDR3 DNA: TGTGCCAGCAGCGTAGGCGGGTATAGCCATGAGCAGTTCTTC
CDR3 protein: CASSVGGYSHEQFF

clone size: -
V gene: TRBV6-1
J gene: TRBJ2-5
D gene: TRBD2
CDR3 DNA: TGTGCCAGCAAAGGAGCGGGAGGGCCGGGAGAGACCCAGTACTTC
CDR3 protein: CASKGAGGPGETQYF

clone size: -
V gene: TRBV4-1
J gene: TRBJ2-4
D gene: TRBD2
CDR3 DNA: TGCGCCAGCAGCCAGGGACTAGCGGGAGGGCTAGCCAAAAACATTCAGTACTTC
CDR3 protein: CASSQGLAGGLAKNIQYF

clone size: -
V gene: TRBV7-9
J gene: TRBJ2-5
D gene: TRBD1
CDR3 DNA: TGTGCCAGCAGCTTAGGTACAGGGGCGGAGACCCAGTACTTC
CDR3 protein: CASSLGTGAETQYF